Listed below are T cell receptor beta chains from one sample, sequenced in a study of blood T cell repertoires in COVID-19. Sequencing used immunoSEQ multiplex PCR; TCRdb keeps in-frame clones, though not all of them. Among about 120,000 clones, 82% were seen once, and the ten largest hold more than 15%. Sequencing input: peripheral blood. These receptors were collected from a woman in her sixties or seventies with acute or convalescent COVID-19. Both conserved end residues are part of each CDR3. The order of the fields is clone size, D gene, J gene, V gene, CDR3 DNA, CDR3 protein. D genes are given only for firm matches. Clone size is shown for a subset of rows, as once, few, many or a class of expanded clone.

NA TRBD1 TRBJ1-6 TRBV11-2 TGTGCCAGCAGCCCTGGGACAGGCTCTAATATAGGGCGGTCACCCCTCCACTTT CASSPGTGSNIGRSPLHF
NA NA TRBJ2-3 TRBV5-5 TGTGCCAGCAGCTTGGACACCAGCACAGATACGCAGTATTTT CASSLDTSTDTQYF
NA TRBD1 TRBJ1-3 TRBV7-2 TGTGCCAGCAGCCCTGGACAGGGAAGAGGAAACACCATATATTTT CASSPGQGRGNTIYF
NA NA TRBJ2-1 TRBV7-9 TGTGCCAGCAGCCCTCAATCACGGGCCTACAATGAGCAGTTCTTC CASSPQSRAYNEQFF
NA TRBD2 TRBJ2-5 TRBV27 TGTGCCAGCAGTCCCGGCTGGACTAGCCCAGAGACCCAGTACTTC CASSPGWTSPETQYF
NA NA TRBJ2-2 TRBV5-1 TGCGCCAGCAGCTTGGACGCGGACACCGGGGAGCTGTTTTTT CASSLDADTGELFF
NA TRBD1 TRBJ1-1 TRBV11-3 TGTGCCAGCAGCTTTTTGGGACAGGCTGCTGAAGCTTTCTTT CASSFLGQAAEAFF
once TRBD1 TRBJ1-1 TRBV7-2 TGTGCCAGCAGCCGGCGACAGGGGAGTACTGAAGCTTTCTTT CASSRRQGSTEAFF
once TRBD1 TRBJ2-4 TRBV29-1 TGCAGCGTTGAAGACCCCGACAGGGAGGCCAAAAACATTCAGTACTTC CSVEDPDREAKNIQYF
NA NA TRBJ1-1 TRBV24-1 TGTGCCACCAGTGATTCAGGGTACACTGAAGCTTTCTTT CATSDSGYTEAFF
NA TRBD2 TRBJ2-2 TRBV27 TGTGCCAGCAACCGACTAGCGGGGGGGCCGGGAACCGGGGAGCTGTTTTTT CASNRLAGGPGTGELFF
NA TRBD1 TRBJ2-7 TRBV27 TGTGCCAGACCCCGGGACAGGGCGGAGGAGCAGTACTTC CARPRDRAEEQYF
few TRBD2 TRBJ2-3 TRBV29-1 TGCAGCGTTGAACGTAAAAGCGGGGGGGCCCCAGATACGCAGTATTTT CSVERKSGGAPDTQYF